Shown below are 13 T cell receptor beta chains from a single sample sequenced in a study of OX40 agonist ivuxolimab in advanced cancers. TCRdb's copy holds only in-frame clones and misses some; the assay was immunoSEQ multiplex PCR. The table includes over 45,000 clones, roughly 90% detected once. The sample in question was CD4+ or CD8+ T cells sorted from blood, obtained in a trial of the OX40 agonist ivuxolimab. These receptors all stem from an adult with an advanced solid tumor such as melanoma, head and neck, liver or kidney cancer.

The chain combines TRBV15 with TRBJ2-3; 9 bases are shared with TRBD2. The CDR3 is made up of 16 amino acids. CDR1 is LNHNV and CDR2 is YYDKDF in the germline V gene (reference sequence). The ends lost 0 bases at V and 2 bases at J; junction bases unmatched: 3. The DNA for the CDR3 is TGTGCCACCAGCAGAGATAGCGGGGGACTCACAGATACGCAGTATTTT. The encoded protein is CATSRDSGGLTDTQYF.

The chain employs TRBV5-1 and TRBJ2-5, with D tentatively TRBD1 (5 bases). The V end was cut by 2 bases, the J end by 3 bases, with 8 bases between. The CDR3 sequence is 13 residues long. Germline assignment: CDR1 SGHRS and CDR2 YFSETQ. This CDR3 is CASSFAREETQYF. For the CDR3, the DNA is TGCGCCAGCAGCTTTGCCAGGGAAGAGACCCAGTACTTC.

This rearrangement joins TRBV5-6 to TRBJ2-7, with TRBD2 matching 7 bases. After removal of 6 bases from V and 5 bases from J, the junction contained 14 bases not matched to a gene. From germline, CDR1 is SGHDT and CDR2 YYEEEE. The CDR3 consists of 15 residues. The CDR3 loop is CASTQSGIRIDEQYF. In nucleotides, the CDR3 is TGTGCCAGCACCCAGAGCGGGATCCGGATCGACGAGCAGTACTTC.

As concerns this clone: The sample contains more than one DNA sequence encoding this CDR3. J is TRBJ2-3 and V is TRBV7-2, with D perhaps TRBD1 or TRBD2 (5 bases each). Trimming removed 1 base from V and 0 bases from J, with 8 bases in between. The germline gives CDR1 SGHTA, CDR2 FQGNSA. The CDR3 runs to 15 residues. The CDR3 spells CASSLDGGSTDTQYF. The CDR3 bases are TGTGCCAGCAGCTTAGATGGGGGTAGCACAGATACGCAGTATTTT.

This rearrangement joins TRBV5-1 to TRBJ1-2, with a weak D call TRBD1 (5 bases). The germline V and J ends were trimmed by 0 bases and 8 bases, with 14 bases remaining between them. Looked up from germline, CDR1 is SGHRS and CDR2 is YFSETQ. The CDR3 is 14 amino acids. CDR3 coding DNA: TGCGCCAGCAGCTTGGATTCGGGGGAGGGAGGCTACACCTTC. Its translation: CASSLDSGEGGYTF.

The rearrangement uses TRBV19 and TRBJ2-2; D unclear. With 6 bases removed from V and 6 bases from J, the gap between germline ends came to 8 bases. Germline CDR1 reads LNHDA; CDR2 reads SQIVND (reference sequence). This CDR3 region has 12 residues. CDR3 in amino acids: CASSRAAGELFF. The CDR3 DNA follows: TGTGCCAGTAGCCGGGCGGCCGGGGAGCTGTTTTTT.

The V gene is TRBV20-1, the J gene TRBJ2-1; 9 positions agree with TRBD2. V shed 6 bases and J 15 bases; nucleotides not matched to a gene: 6. CDR3 length equals 10 residues. Per germline, CDR1 DFQATT and CDR2 SNEGSKA (reference sequence). Here the CDR3 reads CSALSGGTFF. The CDR3 DNA follows: TGCAGTGCCCTGAGCGGGGGGACGTTCTTC.

Notes on this clone: The junction differs from germline at one of its ends, possibly a read error. The V and J genes are TRBV7-7 and TRBJ2-1, with 8 nucleotides matching TRBD2. CDR1 and CDR2 (germline): SSHAT, FNYEAQ (reference sequence). The length of the CDR3 is 14 residues. The CDR3 loop is CASSSGSVHNEQFF. DNA for the CDR3: TGTGCTAGCAGCAGCGGGAGCGTCCACAATGAGCAGTTCTTC.

J is TRBJ2-1 and V is TRBV2; TRBD2 might be the D (5 bases). The CDR3 spans 13 residues. CDR1 SNHLY and CDR2 FYNNEI come from the germline V gene. V shed 5 bases and J shed 6 bases, with 11 bases lying between them. DNA for the CDR3: TGTGCCAGCAGTTTGGAGGTGAGCAATGAGCAGTTCTTC. This encodes CASSLEVSNEQFF. Combining the CDR3 with reference TRBV2 and TRBJ2-1 gives the whole variable domain EPEVTQTPSHQVTQMGQEVILRCVPISNHLYFYWYRQILGQKVEFLVSFYNNEISEKSEIFDDQFSVERPDGSNFTLKIRSTKLEDSAMYFCASSLEVSNEQFFGPGTRLTVL.

V gene TRBV11-3 combines with J gene TRBJ2-5; 7 bases are shared with TRBD1. V dropped 1 base and J dropped 2; count of bases not matched to a gene: 1. This CDR3 spans 14 amino acids. Germline V gene lookup returns CDR1 SGHNT and CDR2 YENEEA. CDR3 nucleotide sequence: TGTGCCAGCAGCTTAGGACAGGGACAAGAGACCCAGTACTTC. Translated, it gives CASSLGQGQETQYF. Full variable domain (remainder filled in from reference TRBV11-3 and TRBJ2-5): EAGVVQSPRYKIIEKKQPVAFWCNPISGHNTLYWYLQNLGQGPELLIRYENEEAVDDSQLPKDRFSAERLKGVDSTLKIQPAELGDSAVYLCASSLGQGQETQYFGPGTRLLVL.

The chain recombines TRBV5-4 with TRBJ1-1; D might be TRBD1 (6 bases). Germline values: CDR1 SGHNT, CDR2 YYREEE (reference sequence). The CDR3 spans 14 residues. The V end was cut by 1 base, the J end by 1 base, with 8 bases between. CDR3 nucleotides: TGTGCCAGCAGCTTGTCACAGGGGAACACTGAAGCTTTCTTT. Protein: CASSLSQGNTEAFF.

The V call is TRBV11-2, the J call TRBJ1-2; TRBD1 aligns across 7 bases. CDR1 and CDR2 (germline): SGHAT, FQNNGV. The CDR3 totals 16 residues. J was trimmed by 5 bases and V by 1 base; bases with no gene match: 10. The CDR3, as DNA: TGTGCCAGCAGCTTAGCCCCGGACAGGTTCATATATGGCTACACCTTC. Its protein product is CASSLAPDRFIYGYTF.

This sequence joins TRBV19 and TRBJ2-7; D is unclear. The CDR3 has 11 amino acids. V lost 5 bases, J lost 7 bases, and 9 bases lay in between. Germline assignment: CDR1 LNHDA and CDR2 SQIVND (reference sequence). CDR3 in DNA: TGTGCCAGTAGTTCCCTTGGGGAGCAGTACTTC. Its translation is CASSSLGEQYF.